This record concerns one T cell receptor (beta chain) sequence. Its antigen is not known. TCRdb's table, derived via immunoSEQ multiplex PCR, lists solely in-frame clones and lacks some. This table has roughly 28,000 clones, under 80% appearing once. This entry belongs to a study of OX40 agonist ivuxolimab in advanced cancers. At the level of the study: At just under 85% male, the cohort had a mean age of 60 years, ranging from about 20 to 80. Patients achieving partial responses numbered three: one hepatocellular carcinoma case and two cutaneous melanoma cases. Overall study findings and caveats: The CD4+ and CD8+ T cells in the blood had expanded clonally by week 6 at 0.1 to 3.0 mg/kg.

V was pared by 5 bases and J by 2 bases, with 6 bases of the junction left unmatched. Germline V gene sequence: CDR1 SGHTA, CDR2 FQGNSA. The CDR3 length is 14 residues. The starting material was CD4+ or CD8+ T cells sorted from blood, obtained in a trial of the OX40 agonist ivuxolimab. This receptor was obtained from an adult with an advanced solid tumor such as melanoma, head and neck, liver or kidney cancer. V gene TRBV7-2 combines with J gene TRBJ2-7, with TRBD2 matching over 7 bases. DNA for the CDR3: TGTGCCAGCAGCCCTACTCGGGGGGCCTACGAGCAGTACTTC. Translated: CASSPTRGAYEQYF. Combining the CDR3 with reference TRBV7-2 and TRBJ2-7 gives the whole variable domain GAGVSQSPSNKVTEKGKDVELRCDPISGHTALYWYRQSLGQGLEFLIYFQGNSAPDKSGLPSDRFSAERTGGSVSTLTIQRTQQEDSAVYLCASSPTRGAYEQYFGPGTRLTVT.